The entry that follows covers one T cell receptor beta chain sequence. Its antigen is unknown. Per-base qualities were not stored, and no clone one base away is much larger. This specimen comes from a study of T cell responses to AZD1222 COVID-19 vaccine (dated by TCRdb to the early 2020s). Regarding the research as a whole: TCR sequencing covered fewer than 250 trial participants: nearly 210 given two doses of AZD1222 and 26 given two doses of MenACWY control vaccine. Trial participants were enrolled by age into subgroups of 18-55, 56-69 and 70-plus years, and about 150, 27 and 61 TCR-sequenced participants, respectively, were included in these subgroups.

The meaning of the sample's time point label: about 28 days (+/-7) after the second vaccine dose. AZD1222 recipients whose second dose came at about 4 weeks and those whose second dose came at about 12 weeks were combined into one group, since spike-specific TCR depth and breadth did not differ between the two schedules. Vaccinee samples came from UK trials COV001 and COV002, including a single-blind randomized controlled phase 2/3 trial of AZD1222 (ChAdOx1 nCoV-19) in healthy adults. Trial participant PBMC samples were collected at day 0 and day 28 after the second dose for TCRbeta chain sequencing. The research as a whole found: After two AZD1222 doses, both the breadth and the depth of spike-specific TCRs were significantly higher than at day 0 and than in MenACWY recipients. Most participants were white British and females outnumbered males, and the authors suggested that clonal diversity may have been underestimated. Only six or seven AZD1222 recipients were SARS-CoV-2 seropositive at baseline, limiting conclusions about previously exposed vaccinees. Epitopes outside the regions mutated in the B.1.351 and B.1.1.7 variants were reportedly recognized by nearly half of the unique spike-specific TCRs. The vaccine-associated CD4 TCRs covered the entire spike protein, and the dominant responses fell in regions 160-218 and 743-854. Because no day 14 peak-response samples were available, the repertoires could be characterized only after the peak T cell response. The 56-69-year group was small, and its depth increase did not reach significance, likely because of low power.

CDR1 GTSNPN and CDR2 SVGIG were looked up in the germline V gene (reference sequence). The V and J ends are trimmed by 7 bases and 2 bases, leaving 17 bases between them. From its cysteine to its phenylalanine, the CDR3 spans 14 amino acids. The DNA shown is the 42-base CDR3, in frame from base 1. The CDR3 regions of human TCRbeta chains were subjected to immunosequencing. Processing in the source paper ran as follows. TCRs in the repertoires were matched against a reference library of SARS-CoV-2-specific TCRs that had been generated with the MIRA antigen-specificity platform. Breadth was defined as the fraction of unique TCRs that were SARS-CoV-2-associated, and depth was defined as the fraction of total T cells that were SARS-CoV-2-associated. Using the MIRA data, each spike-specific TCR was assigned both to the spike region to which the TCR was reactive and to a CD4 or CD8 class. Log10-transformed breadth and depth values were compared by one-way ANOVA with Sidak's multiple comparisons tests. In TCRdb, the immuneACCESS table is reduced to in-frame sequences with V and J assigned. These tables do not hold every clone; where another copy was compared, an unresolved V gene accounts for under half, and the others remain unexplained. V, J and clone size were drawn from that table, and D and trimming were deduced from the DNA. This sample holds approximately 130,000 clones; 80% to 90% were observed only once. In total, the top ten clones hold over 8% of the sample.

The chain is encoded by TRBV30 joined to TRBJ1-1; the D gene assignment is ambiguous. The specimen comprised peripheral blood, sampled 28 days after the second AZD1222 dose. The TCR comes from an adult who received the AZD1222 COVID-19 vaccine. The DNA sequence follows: TGTGCCTCAACCGGTCCGAACGTAAACACTGAAGCTTTCTTT. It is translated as CASTGPNVNTEAFF.